The TCR beta chain under discussion was sequenced for a study of cytomegalovirus exposure and HLA in healthy donors. PCR involved 60 Vbeta and 13 Jbeta primers. TCRdb's table, derived via immunoSEQ multiplex PCR, lists solely in-frame clones and lacks some. The repertoire holds tens of thousands of clones, with 80% as singletons. Trimming pared 2 bases from V and 5 bases from J, leaving 16 bases between. Looked up from germline, CDR1 is MDHEN and CDR2 is SYDVKM. CDR3 length: 17 amino acids. Sequenced sample: PBMCs. This TCR was sampled from a man between 25 and 39 years old in good health and CMV-seronegative. The chain joins TRBV28 to TRBJ1-6; the D gene is possibly TRBD1 (6 bases). CDR3 nucleotide sequence: TGTGCCAGCAGTTTAAGGGGGGGTAGTAAGGATAATTCACCCCTCCACTTT. Translating gives CASSLRGGSKDNSPLHF.